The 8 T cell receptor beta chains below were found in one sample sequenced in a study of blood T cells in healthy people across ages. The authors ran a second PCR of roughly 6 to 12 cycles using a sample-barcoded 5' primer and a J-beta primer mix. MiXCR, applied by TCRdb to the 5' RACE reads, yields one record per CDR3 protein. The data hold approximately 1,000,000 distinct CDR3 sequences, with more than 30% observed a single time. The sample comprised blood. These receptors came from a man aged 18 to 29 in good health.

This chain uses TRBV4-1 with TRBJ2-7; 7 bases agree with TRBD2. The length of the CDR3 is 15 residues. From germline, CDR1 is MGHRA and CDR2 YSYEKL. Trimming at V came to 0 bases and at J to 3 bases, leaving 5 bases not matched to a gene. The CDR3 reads CASSQDAGESYEQYF. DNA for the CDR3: TGCGCCAGCAGCCAAGATGCGGGGGAGAGCTACGAGCAGTACTTC.

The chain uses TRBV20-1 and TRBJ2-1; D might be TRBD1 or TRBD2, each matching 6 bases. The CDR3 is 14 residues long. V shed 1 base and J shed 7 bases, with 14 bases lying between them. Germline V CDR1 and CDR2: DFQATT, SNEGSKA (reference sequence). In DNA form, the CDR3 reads TGCAGTGCTAGAGGTACGGGGGCAAGTAATGAGCAGTTCTTC. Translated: CSARGTGASNEQFF.

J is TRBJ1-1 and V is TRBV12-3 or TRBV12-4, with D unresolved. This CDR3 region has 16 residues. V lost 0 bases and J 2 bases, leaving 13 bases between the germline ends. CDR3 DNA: TGTGCCAGCAGTTTAGCGGGGTCCCGCATAAACACTGAAGCTTTCTTT. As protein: CASSLAGSRINTEAFF.

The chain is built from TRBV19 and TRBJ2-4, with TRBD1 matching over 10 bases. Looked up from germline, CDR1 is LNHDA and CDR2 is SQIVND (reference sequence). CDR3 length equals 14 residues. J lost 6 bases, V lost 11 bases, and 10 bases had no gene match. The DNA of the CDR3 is TGTGCCTCCCTTCCGGGACAGGGGACAAACATTCAGTACTTC. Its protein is CASLPGQGTNIQYF.

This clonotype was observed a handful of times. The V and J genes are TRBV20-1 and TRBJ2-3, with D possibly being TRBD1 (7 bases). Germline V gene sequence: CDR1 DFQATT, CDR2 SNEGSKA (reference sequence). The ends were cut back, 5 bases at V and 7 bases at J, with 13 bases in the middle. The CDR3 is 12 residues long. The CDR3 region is CSAPQGGHTQYF. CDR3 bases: TGCAGTGCTCCGCAGGGGGGTCATACGCAGTATTTT.

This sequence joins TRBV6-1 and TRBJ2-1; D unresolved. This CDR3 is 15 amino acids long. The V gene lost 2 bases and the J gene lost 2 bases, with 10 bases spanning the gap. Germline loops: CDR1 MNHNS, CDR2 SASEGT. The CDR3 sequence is CASSEISSTYNEQFF. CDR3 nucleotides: TGTGCCAGCAGTGAAATCTCGTCCACCTACAATGAGCAGTTCTTC.

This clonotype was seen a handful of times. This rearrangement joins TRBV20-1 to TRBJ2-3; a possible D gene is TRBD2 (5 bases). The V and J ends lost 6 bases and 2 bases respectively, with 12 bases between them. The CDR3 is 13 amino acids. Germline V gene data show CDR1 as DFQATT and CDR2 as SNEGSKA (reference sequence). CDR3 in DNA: TGCAGTGCCGTCACTAGAATCACAGATACGCAGTATTTT. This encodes CSAVTRITDTQYF.

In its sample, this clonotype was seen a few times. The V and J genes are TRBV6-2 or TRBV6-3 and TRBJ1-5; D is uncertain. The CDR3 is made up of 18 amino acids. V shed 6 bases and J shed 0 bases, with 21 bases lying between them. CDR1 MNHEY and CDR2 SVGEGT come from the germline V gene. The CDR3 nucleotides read TGTGCCAGCAGCTACCAAAAGGGCCAATTGTATAGCAATCAGCCCCAGCATTTT. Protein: CASSYQKGQLYSNQPQHF.